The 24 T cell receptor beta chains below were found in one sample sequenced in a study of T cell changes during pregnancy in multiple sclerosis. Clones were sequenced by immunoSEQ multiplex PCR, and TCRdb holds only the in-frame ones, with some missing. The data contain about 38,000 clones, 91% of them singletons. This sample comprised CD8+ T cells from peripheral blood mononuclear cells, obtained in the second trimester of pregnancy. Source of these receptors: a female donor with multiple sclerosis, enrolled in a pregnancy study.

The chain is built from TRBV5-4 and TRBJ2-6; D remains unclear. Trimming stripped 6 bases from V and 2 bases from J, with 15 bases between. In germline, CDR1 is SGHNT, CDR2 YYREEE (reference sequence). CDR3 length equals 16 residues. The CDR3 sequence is CASTSARVTGANVLTF. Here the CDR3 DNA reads TGTGCCAGCACCTCCGCTAGAGTCACTGGGGCCAACGTCCTGACTTTC.

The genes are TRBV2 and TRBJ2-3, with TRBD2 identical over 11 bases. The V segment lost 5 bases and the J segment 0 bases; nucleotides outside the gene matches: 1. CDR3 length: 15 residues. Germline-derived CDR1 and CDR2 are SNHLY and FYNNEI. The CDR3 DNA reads TGTGCCAGCAGTATAGCGGGGGGGAGCACAGATACGCAGTATTTT. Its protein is CASSIAGGSTDTQYF.

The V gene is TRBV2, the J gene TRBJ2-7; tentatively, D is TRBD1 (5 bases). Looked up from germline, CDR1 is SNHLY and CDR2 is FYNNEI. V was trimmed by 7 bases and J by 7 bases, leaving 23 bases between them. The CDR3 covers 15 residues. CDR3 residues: CASIRQHDSPLEQYF. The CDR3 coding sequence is TGTGCCAGCATCAGACAGCATGATTCGCCTCTGGAGCAGTACTTC.

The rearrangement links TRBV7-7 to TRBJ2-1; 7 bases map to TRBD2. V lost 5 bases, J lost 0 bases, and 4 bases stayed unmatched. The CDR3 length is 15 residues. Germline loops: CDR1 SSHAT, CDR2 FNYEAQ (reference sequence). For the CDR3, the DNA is TGTGCCAGCAGCCCGAGCGGGAACTCCTACAATGAGCAGTTCTTC. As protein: CASSPSGNSYNEQFF.

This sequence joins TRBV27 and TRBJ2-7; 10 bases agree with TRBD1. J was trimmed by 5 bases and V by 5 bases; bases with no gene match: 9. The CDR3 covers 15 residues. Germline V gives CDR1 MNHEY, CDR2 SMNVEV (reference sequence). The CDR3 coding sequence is TGTGCCAGCAGTCCGACAGGGGGCAAGTTCGACGAGCAGTACTTC. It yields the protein CASSPTGGKFDEQYF.

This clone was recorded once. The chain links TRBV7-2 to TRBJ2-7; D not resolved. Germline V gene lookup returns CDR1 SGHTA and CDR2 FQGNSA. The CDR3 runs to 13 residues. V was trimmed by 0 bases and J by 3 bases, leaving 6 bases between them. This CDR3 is CASSLAPFYEQYF. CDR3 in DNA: TGTGCCAGCAGCTTAGCTCCTTTCTACGAGCAGTACTTC.

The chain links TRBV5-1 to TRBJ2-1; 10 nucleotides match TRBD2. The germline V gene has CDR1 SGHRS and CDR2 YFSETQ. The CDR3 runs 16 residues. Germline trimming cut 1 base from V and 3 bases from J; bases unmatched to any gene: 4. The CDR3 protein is CASSLSTSGNYNEQFF. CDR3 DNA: TGCGCCAGCAGCTTGTCAACTAGCGGGAACTACAATGAGCAGTTCTTC.

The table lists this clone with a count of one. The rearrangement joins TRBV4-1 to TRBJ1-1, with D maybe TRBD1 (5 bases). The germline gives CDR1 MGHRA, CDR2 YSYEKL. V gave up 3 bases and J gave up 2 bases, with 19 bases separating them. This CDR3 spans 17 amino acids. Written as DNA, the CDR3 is TGCGCCAGCAGCCACTCATCGGCGGGACTGCGAAACACTGAAGCTTTCTTT. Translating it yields CASSHSSAGLRNTEAFF.

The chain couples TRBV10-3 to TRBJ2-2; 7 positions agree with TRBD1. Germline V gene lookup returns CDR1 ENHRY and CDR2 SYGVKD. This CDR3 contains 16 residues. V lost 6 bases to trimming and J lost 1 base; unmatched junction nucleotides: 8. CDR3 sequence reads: CAISPTGTVNTGELFF. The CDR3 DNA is TGTGCCATCAGCCCTACCGGGACAGTGAACACCGGGGAGCTGTTTTTT.

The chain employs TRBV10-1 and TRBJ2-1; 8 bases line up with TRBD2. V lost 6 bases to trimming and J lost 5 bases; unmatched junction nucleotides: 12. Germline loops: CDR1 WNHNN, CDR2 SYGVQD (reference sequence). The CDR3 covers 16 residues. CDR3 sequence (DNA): TGCGCCAGCAGCTACGGGGGGGACTGGAGCGACAATGAGCAGTTCTTC. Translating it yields CASSYGGDWSDNEQFF.

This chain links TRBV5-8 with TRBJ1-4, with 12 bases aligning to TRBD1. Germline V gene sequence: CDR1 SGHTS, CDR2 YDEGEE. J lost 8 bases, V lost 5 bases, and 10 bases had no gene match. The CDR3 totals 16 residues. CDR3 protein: CASSPGTGGAREKLFF. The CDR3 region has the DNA TGTGCCAGCAGTCCCGGGACAGGGGGCGCCCGGGAAAAACTGTTTTTT.

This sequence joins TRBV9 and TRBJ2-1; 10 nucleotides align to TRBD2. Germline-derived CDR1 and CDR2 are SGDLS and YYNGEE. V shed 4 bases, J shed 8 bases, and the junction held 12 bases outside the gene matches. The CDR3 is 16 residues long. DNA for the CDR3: TGTGCCAGCAGCACACGAGCGGGAGGGCCAGGCGATGAGCAGTTCTTC. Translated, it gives CASSTRAGGPGDEQFF. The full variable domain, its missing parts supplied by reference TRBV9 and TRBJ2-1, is DSGVTQTPKHLITATGQRVTLRCSPRSGDLSVYWYQQSLDQGLQFLIQYYNGEERAKGNILERFSAQQFPDLHSELNLSSLELGDSALYFCASSTRAGGPGDEQFFGPGTRLTVL.

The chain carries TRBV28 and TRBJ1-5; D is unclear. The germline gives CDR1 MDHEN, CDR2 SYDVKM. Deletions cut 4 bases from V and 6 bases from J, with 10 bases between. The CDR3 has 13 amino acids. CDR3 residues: CASSSPGSQPQHF. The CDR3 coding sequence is TGTGCCAGCAGTTCTCCGGGTAGTCAGCCCCAGCATTTT.

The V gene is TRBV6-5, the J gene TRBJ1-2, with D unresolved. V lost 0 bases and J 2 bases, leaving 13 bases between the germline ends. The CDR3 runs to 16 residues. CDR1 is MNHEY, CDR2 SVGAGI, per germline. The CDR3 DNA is TGTGCCAGCAGTTACTCAGGAGGGTTTCAAAACTATGGCTACACCTTC. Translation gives CASSYSGGFQNYGYTF.

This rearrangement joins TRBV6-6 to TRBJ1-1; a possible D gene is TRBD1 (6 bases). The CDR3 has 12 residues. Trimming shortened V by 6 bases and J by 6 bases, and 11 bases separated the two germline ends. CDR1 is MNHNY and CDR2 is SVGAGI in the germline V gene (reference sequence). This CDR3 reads CASRQEGAEAFF. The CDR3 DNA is TGTGCCAGCAGGCAAGAGGGGGCTGAAGCTTTCTTT.

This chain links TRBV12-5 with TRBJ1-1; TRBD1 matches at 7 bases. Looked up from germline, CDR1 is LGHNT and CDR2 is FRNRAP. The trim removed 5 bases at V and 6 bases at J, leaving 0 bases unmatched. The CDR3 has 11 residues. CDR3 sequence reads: CASGTGAEAFF. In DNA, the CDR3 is TGTGCTAGTGGTACAGGGGCTGAAGCTTTCTTT. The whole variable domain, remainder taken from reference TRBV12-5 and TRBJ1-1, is DARVTQTPRHKVTEMGQEVTMRCQPILGHNTVFWYRQTMMQGLELLAYFRNRAPLDDSGMPKDRFSAEMPDATLATLKIQPSEPRDSAVYFCASGTGAEAFFGQGTRLTVV.

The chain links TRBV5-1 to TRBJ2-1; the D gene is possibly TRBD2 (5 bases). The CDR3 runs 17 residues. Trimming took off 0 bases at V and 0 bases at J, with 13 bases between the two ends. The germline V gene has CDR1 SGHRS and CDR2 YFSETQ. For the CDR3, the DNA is TGCGCCAGCAGCTTGGCCGAGGGCCTCAGCTCCTACAATGAGCAGTTCTTC. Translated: CASSLAEGLSSYNEQFF.

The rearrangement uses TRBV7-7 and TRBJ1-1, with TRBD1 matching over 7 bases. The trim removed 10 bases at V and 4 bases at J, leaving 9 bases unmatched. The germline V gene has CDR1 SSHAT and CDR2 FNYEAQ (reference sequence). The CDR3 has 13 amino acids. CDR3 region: CATTRQGATEAFF. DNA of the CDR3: TGTGCCACAACACGACAGGGTGCCACTGAAGCTTTCTTT.

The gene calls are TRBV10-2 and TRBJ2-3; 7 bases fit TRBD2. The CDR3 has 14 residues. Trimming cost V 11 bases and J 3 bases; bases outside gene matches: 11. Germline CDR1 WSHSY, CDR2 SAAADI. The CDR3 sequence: CAAQRGGSTDTQYF. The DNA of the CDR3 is TGCGCCGCCCAGCGGGGCGGGAGTACAGATACGCAGTATTTT.

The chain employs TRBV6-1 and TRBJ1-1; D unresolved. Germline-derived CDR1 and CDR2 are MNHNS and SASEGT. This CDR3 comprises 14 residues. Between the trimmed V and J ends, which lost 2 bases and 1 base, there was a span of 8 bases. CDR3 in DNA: TGTGCCAGCAGTGAATGGCCGGGGAACACTGAAGCTTTCTTT. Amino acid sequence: CASSEWPGNTEAFF.

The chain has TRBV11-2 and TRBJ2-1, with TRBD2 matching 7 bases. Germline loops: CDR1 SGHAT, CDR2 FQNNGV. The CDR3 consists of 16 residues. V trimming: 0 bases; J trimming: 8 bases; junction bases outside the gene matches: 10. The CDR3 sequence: CASSLEVGGRKHEQFF. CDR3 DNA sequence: TGTGCCAGCAGCTTAGAGGTAGGCGGGAGAAAACATGAGCAGTTCTTC.

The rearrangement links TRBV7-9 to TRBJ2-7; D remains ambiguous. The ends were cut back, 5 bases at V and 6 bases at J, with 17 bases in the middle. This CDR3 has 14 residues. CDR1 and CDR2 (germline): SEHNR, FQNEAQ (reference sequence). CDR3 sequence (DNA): TGTGCCAGCAGCCCCCCTCGAGCACCTTCCGAGCAGTACTTC. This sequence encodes CASSPPRAPSEQYF.

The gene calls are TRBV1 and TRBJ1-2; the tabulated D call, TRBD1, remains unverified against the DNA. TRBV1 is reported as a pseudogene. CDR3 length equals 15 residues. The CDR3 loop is CTSSPWTARFYGYTF. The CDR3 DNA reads TGCACCAGCAGCCCATGGACAGCAAGATTCTATGGCTACACCTTC.

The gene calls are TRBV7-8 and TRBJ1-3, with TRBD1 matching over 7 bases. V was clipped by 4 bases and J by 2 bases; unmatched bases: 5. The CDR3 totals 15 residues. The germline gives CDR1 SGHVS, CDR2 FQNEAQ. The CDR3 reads CASSSTTGTGNTIYF. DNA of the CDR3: TGTGCCAGCAGCTCCACGACAGGGACTGGAAACACCATATATTTT.